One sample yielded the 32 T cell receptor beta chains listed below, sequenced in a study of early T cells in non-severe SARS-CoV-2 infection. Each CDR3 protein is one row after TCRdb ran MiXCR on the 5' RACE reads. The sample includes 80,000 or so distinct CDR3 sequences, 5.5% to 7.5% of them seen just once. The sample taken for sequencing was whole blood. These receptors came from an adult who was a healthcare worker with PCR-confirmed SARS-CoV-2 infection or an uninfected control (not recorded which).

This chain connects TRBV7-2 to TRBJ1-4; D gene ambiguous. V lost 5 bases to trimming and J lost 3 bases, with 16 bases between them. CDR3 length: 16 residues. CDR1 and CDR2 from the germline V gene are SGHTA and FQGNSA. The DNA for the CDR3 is TGTGCCAGCAGCCTAATGTCCATACGGGCTAATGAAAAACTGTTTTTT. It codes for CASSLMSIRANEKLFF.

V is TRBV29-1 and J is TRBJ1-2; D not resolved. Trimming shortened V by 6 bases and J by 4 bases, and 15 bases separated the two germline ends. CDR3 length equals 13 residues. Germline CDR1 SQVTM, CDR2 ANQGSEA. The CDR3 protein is CSVAPAALYGYTF. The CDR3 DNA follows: TGCAGCGTCGCACCGGCCGCCCTCTATGGCTACACCTTC. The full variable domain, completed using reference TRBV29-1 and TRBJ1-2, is SAVISQKPSRDICQRGTSLTIQCQVDSQVTMMFWYRQQPGQSLTLIATANQGSEATYESGFVIDKFPISRPNLTFSTLTVSNMSPEDSSIYLCSVAPAALYGYTFGSGTRLTVV.

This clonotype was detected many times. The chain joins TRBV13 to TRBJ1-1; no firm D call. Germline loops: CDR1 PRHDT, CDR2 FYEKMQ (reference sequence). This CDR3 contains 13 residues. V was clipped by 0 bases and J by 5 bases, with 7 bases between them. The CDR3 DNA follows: TGTGCCAGCAGCTTAGGGGCTTCGACTGAAGCTTTCTTT. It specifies CASSLGASTEAFF.

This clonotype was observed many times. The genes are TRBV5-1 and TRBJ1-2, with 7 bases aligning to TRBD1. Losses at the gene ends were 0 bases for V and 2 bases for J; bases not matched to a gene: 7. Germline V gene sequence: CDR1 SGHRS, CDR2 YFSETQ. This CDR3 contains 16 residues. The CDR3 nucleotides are TGCGCCAGCAGCTTGGCGCGGACAGGATCAAACTATGGCTACACCTTC. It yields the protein CASSLARTGSNYGYTF.

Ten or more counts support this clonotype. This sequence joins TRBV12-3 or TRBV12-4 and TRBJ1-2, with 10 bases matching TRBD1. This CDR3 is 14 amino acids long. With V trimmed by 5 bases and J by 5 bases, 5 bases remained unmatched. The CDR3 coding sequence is TGTGCCAGCAGTCGAGGGGACAGGGGATATGGCTACACCTTC. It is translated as CASSRGDRGYGYTF.

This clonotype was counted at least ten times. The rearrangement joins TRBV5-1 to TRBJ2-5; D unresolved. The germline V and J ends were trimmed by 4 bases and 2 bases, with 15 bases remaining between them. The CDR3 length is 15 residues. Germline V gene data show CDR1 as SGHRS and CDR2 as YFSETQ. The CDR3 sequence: CASSEHFGPQETQYF. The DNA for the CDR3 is TGCGCCAGCAGCGAGCACTTTGGGCCTCAAGAGACCCAGTACTTC.

The CDR3: CATSRDRGGRTSPLHF. The CDR3, as DNA: TGTGCCACCAGCAGAGATCGCGGGGGGCGGACGTCACCCCTCCACTTT. The chain recombines TRBV15 with TRBJ1-6; D possibly corresponds to TRBD1 (6 bases). The CDR3 is 16 amino acids. Per germline, CDR1 LNHNV and CDR2 YYDKDF (reference sequence). Trimming took 0 bases from V and 10 from J, leaving 16 bases between them.

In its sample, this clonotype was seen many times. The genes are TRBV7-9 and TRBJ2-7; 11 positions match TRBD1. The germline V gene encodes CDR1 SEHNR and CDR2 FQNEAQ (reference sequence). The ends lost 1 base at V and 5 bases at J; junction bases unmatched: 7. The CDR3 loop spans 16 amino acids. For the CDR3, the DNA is TGTGCCAGCAGCTTAGGTCTCGGGACAGGGGGTGACGAGCAGTACTTC. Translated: CASSLGLGTGGDEQYF.

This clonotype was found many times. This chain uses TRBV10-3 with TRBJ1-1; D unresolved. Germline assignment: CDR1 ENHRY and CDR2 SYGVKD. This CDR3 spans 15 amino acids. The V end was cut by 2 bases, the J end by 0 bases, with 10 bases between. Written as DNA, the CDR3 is TGTGCCATCAGTGAGAGGGAAGGGATGAACACTGAAGCTTTCTTT. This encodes CAISEREGMNTEAFF.

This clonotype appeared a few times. The CDR3 reads CASSSSRYQPQHF. CDR3 sequence (DNA): TGTGCCAGCAGCTCCTCCCGGTATCAGCCCCAGCATTTT. V usage is TRBV7-9 and J usage is TRBJ1-5; D is unresolved. Germline assignment: CDR1 SEHNR and CDR2 FQNEAQ (reference sequence). This CDR3 contains 13 residues. Trimming took 4 bases from V and 5 from J, leaving 9 bases between them.

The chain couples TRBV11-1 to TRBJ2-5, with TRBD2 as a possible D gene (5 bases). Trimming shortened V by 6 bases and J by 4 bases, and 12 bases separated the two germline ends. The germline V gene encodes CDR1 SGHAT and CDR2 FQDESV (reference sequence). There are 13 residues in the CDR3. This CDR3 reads CASRPDFGETQYF. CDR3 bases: TGTGCCAGCAGACCGGACTTCGGAGAGACCCAGTACTTC.

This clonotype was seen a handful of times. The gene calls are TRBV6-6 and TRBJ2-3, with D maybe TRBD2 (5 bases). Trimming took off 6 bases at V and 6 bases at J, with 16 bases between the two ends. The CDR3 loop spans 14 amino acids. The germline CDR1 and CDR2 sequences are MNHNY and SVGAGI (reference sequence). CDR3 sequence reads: CASSRLPGEDTQYF. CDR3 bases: TGTGCCAGCAGCCGGCTTCCTGGGGAGGATACGCAGTATTTT.

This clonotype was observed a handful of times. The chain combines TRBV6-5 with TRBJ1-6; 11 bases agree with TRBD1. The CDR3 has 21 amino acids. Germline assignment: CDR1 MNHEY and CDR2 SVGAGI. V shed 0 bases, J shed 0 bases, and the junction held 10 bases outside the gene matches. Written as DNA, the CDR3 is TGTGCCAGCAGTTACTCGATGGCGGACAGGGGGCTAAGCTCCTATAATTCACCCCTCCACTTT. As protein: CASSYSMADRGLSSYNSPLHF.

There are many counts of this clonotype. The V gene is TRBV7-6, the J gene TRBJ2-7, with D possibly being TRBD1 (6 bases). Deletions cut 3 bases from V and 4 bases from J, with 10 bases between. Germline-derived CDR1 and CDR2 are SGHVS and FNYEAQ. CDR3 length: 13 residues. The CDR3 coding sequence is TGTGCCAGCAGCTTTCAACAGGGATACGAGCAGTACTTC. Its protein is CASSFQQGYEQYF. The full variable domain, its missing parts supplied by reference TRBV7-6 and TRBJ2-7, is GAGVSQSPRYKVTKRGQDVALRCDPISGHVSLYWYRQALGQGPEFLTYFNYEAQQDKSGLPNDRFSAERPEGSISTLTIQRTEQRDSAMYRCASSFQQGYEQYFGPGTRLTVT.

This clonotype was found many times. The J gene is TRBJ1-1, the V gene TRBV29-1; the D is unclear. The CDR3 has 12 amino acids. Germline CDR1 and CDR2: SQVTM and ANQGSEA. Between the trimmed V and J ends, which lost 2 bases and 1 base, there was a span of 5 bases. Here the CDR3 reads CSVERENTEAFF. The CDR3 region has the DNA TGCAGCGTTGAAAGGGAGAACACTGAAGCTTTCTTT.

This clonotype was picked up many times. CDR3 amino acids: CASSPTSGDTDTQYF. CDR3 coding DNA: TGTGCCAGCTCACCGACTAGCGGTGACACAGATACGCAGTATTTT. This chain links TRBV18 with TRBJ2-3, with 9 bases identical to TRBD2. V lost 3 bases and J lost 2; bases outside the gene matches: 3. The CDR3 is made up of 15 amino acids. Germline CDR1 is KGHSH and CDR2 is LQKENI.

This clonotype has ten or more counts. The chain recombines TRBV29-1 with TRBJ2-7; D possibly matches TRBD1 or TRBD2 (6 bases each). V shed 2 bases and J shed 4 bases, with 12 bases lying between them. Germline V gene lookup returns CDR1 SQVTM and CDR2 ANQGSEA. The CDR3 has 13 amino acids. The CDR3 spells CSVESRGAYEQYF. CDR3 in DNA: TGCAGCGTTGAATCTAGGGGGGCGTACGAGCAGTACTTC.

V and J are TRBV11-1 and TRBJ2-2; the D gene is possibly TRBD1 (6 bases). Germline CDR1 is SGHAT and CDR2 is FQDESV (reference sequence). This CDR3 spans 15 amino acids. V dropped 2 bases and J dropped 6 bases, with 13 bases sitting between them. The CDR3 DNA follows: TGTGCCAGCAGCTTAAGGGGGACGAGCGCCGGGGAGCTGTTTTTT. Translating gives CASSLRGTSAGELFF.

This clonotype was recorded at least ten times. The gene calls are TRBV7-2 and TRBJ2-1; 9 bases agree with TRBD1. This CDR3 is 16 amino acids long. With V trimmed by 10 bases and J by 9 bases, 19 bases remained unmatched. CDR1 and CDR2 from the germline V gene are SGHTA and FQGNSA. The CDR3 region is CATTTQGTGYFVEQFF. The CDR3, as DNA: TGTGCCACCACAACTCAGGGGACAGGGTATTTCGTTGAGCAGTTCTTC.

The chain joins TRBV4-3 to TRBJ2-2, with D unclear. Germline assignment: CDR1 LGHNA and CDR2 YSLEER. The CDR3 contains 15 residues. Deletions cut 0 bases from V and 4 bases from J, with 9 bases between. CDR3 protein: CASSQDLTVTGELFF. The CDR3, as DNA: TGCGCCAGCAGCCAAGATCTGACGGTCACCGGGGAGCTGTTTTTT.

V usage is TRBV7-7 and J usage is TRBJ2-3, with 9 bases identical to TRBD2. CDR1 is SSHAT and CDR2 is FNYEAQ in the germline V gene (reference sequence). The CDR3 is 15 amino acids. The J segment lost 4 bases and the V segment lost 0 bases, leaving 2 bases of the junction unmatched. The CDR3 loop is CASSLASGSPDTQYF. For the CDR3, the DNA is TGTGCCAGCAGCTTAGCTAGCGGGAGCCCAGATACGCAGTATTTT.

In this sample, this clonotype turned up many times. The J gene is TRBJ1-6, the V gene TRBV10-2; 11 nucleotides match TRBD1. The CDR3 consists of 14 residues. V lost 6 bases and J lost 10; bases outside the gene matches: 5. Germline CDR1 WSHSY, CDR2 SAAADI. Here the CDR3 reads CASRGQGEASPLHF. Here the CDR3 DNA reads TGCGCCAGCAGGGGACAGGGGGAAGCGTCACCCCTCCACTTT.

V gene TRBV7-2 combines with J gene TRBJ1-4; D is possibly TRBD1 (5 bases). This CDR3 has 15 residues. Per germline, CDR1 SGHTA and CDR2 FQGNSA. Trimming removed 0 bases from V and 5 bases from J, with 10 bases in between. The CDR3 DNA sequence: TGTGCCAGCAGCTTAGCGGGGCTCTACAATGAAAAACTGTTTTTT. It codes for CASSLAGLYNEKLFF.

The CDR3 loop reads CASSSRRLGLETGPHEQYF. The CDR3 nucleotides are TGTGCCAGCAGCTCCCGAAGGCTCGGGTTGGAGACAGGGCCCCACGAGCAGTACTTC. The chain combines TRBV7-8 with TRBJ2-7, with 7 bases lining up with TRBD1. Germline lookup yields CDR1 SGHVS and CDR2 FQNEAQ. The CDR3 is 19 residues long. V trimming: 4 bases; J trimming: 5 bases; junction bases outside the gene matches: 23.

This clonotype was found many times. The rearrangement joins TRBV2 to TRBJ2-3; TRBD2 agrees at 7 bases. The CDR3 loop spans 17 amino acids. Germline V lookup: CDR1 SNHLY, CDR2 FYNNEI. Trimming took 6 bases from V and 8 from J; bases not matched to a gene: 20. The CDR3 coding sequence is TGTGCCAGCAGCCCAAGCTCGCGGACTAGTGTTTTAGCTACGCAGTATTTT. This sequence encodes CASSPSSRTSVLATQYF.

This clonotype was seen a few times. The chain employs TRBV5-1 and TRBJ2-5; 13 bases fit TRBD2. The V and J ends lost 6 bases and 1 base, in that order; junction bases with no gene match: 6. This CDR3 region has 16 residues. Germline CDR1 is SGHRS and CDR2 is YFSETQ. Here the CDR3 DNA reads TGCGCCAGCACTGGGGGACTAGCGGGGAGCCAAGAGACCCAGTACTTC. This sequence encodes CASTGGLAGSQETQYF.

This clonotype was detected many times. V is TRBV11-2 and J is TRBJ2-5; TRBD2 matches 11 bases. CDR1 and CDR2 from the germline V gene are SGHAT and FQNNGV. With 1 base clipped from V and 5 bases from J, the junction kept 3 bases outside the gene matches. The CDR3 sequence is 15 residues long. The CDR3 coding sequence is TGTGCCAGCAGCTTAGTGGCTAGCGGGAGGGAGACCCAGTACTTC. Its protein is CASSLVASGRETQYF.

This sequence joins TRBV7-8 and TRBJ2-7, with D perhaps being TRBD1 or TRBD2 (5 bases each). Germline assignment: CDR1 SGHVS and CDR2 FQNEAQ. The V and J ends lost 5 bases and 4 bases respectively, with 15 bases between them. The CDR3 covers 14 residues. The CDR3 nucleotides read TGTGCCAGCAGCCTCCGAGGGACCCAGTACGAGCAGTACTTC. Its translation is CASSLRGTQYEQYF.

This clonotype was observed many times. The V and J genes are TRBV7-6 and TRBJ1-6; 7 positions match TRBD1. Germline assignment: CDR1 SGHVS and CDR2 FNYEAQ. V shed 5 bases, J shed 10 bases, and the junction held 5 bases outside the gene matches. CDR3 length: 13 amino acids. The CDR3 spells CASSPGTVSPLHF. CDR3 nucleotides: TGTGCCAGCAGCCCGGGGACAGTGTCACCCCTCCACTTT.

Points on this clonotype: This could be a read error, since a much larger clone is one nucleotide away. In DNA, the CDR3 is TGTGCCAGCAGCAAAGTGGGGGGCGCCGGTGCGGGCATTCAGTACTTC. It yields the protein CASSKVGGAGAGIQYF. This chain uses TRBV21-1 with TRBJ2-4; the D call in the table, TRBD1, was not verified against the DNA. TRBV21-1 is a recognized pseudogene. This CDR3 contains 16 residues.

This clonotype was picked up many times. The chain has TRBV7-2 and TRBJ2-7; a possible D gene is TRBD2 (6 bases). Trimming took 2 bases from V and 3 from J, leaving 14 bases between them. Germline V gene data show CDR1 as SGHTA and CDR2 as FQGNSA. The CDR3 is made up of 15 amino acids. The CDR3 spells CASSLSAGPVYEQYF. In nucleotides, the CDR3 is TGTGCCAGCAGCTTATCAGCGGGTCCAGTCTACGAGCAGTACTTC.

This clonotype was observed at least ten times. CDR3 in DNA: TGCGCCAGCAGTCTACAGGGGTACACCGGGGAGCTGTTTTTT. Translating it yields CASSLQGYTGELFF. The rearrangement links TRBV10-2 to TRBJ2-2; 7 positions agree with TRBD1. The CDR3 spans 14 residues. The junction had 3 bases not matched to a gene; V was cut back by 5 bases and J by 3 bases. Germline loops: CDR1 WSHSY, CDR2 SAAADI.